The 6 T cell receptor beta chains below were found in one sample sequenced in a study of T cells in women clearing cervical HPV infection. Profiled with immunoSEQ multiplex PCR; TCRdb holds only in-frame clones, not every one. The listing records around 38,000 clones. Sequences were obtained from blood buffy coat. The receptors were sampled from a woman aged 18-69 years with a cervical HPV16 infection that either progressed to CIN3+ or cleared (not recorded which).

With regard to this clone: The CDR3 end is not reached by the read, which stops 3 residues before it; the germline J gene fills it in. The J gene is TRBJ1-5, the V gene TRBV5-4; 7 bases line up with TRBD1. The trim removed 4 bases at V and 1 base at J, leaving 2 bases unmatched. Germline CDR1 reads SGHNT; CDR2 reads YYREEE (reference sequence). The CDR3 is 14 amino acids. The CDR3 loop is CASSNRGSNQPQHF. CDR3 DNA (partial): TGTGCCAGCAGCAACAGGGGAAGCAATCAGCCC.

The CDR3 DNA, read in part, is TGTGCCAGCAGCCCGTGGGGGGGCAATGAG. Translating it yields CASSPWGGNE. The whole CDR3 sequence is CASSPWGGNEQFF. V usage is TRBV7-2 and J usage is TRBJ2-1, with TRBD2 matching over 7 bases. The read ends 3 residues before the CDR3 terminus; that terminus is restored from the germline J gene. V lost 5 bases to trimming and J lost 6 bases; unmatched junction nucleotides: 4. Germline V gives CDR1 SGHTA, CDR2 FQGNSA. The CDR3 totals 13 residues. Filled out from reference TRBV7-2 and TRBJ2-1, the complete variable domain reads GAGVSQSPSNKVTEKGKDVELRCDPISGHTALYWYRQSLGQGLEFLIYFQGNSAPDKSGLPSDRFSAERTGGSVSTLTIQRTQQEDSAVYLCASSPWGGNEQFFGPGTRLTVL.

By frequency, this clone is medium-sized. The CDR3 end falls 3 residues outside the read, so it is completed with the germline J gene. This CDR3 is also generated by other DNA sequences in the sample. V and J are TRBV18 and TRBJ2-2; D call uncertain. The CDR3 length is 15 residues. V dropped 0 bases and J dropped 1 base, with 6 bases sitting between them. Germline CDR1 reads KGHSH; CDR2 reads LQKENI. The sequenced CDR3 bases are TGTGCCAGCTCACCACCGTCAGGGAACACCGGGGAG. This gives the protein CASSPPSGNTGE. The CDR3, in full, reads CASSPPSGNTGELFF.

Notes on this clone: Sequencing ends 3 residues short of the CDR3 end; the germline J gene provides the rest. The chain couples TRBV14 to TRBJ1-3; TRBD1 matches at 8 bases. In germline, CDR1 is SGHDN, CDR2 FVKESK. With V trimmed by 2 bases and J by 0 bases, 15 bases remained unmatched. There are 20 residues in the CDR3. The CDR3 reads CASSQFPRTGIIPSGNTIYF. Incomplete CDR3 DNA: TGTGCCAGCAGCCAATTTCCCCGGACAGGGATCATACCCTCTGGAAACACC. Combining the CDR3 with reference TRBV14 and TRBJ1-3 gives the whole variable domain EAGVTQFPSHSVIEKGQTVTLRCDPISGHDNLYWYRRVMGKEIKFLLHFVKESKQDESGMPNNRFLAERTGGTYSTLKVQPAELEDSGVYFCASSQFPRTGIIPSGNTIYFGEGSWLTVV.

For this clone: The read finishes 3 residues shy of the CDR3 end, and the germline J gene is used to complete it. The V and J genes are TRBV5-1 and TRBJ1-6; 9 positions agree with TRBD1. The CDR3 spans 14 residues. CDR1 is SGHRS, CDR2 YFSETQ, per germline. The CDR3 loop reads CASSQGQGAEPLHF. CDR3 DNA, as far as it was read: TGCGCCAGCAGCCAGGGACAGGGAGCGGAGCCC.

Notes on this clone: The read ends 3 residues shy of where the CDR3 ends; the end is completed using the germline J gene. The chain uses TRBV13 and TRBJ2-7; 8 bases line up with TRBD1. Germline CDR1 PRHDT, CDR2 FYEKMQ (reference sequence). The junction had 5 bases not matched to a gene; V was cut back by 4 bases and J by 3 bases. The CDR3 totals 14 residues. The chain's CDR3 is CASSYGTGLYEQYF. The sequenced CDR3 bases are TGTGCCAGCAGCTACGGGACAGGTCTCTACGAG.